Presented here are 16 T cell receptor beta chains from one specimen sequenced in a study of T-cell reconstitution after alpha-beta-depleted transplantation in children. Unique molecular identifiers were used to barcode this TCRbeta library. TCRdb itself ran the PCR reads through MiXCR, one entry per CDR3 protein. The sample consists of fewer than 700,000 distinct CDR3 sequences, roughly 13% of them appearing once. The material sequenced was PBMCs, mostly from graft donor cells, taken 360 days after TCRalphabeta/CD19-depleted stem cell transplant. Source of these receptors: a male patient between 10 and 17 years old who had a stem cell transplant for acute myeloid leukemia, so the T cells may come from the graft donor.

This clonotype has a count of ten or more. The chain has TRBV3-1 and TRBJ2-1, with unresolved D. Germline-derived CDR1 and CDR2 are LGHDT and YNNKEL (reference sequence). The CDR3 runs 15 residues. Trimming took 2 bases from V and 3 from J, leaving 11 bases between them. The CDR3 coding sequence is TGTGCCAGCAGCCAACTTGTGGGTCTCTACAATGAGCAGTTCTTC. Translated: CASSQLVGLYNEQFF.

The chain combines TRBV29-1 with TRBJ2-7; 7 positions agree with TRBD1. The V and J ends lost 8 bases and 1 base, in that order; junction bases with no gene match: 17. The CDR3 covers 16 residues. The V gene's germline CDR1 is SQVTM and CDR2 ANQGSEA. CDR3 in DNA: TGCAGCCTTCTTTGTCCGGGACAGAAAATTTCCTACGAGCAGTACTTC. Protein: CSLLCPGQKISYEQYF.

This clonotype was seen a handful of times. The chain combines TRBV21-1 with TRBJ2-5; TRBD1 was called by the table and not checked on the DNA. TRBV21-1 is reported as a pseudogene. The CDR3 length is 14 residues. For the CDR3, the DNA is TGTGCCAGATGGGCCAGGGAGATGGAAGAGACCCAGTACTTC. Amino acids: CARWAREMEETQYF.

The CDR3 region is CSATVASGKYEQYF. In DNA, the CDR3 is TGCAGTGCTACCGTGGCTAGCGGGAAATACGAGCAGTACTTC. The chain employs TRBV20-1 and TRBJ2-7, with TRBD2 matching over 9 bases. V shed 4 bases, J shed 4 bases, and the junction held 8 bases outside the gene matches. Germline V CDR1 and CDR2: DFQATT, SNEGSKA (reference sequence). The length of the CDR3 is 14 residues.

This clonotype was found many times. This chain uses TRBV7-9 with TRBJ2-2; TRBD2 might be the D (5 bases). The CDR3 consists of 13 residues. Germline loops: CDR1 SEHNR, CDR2 FQNEAQ (reference sequence). V was clipped by 5 bases and J by 6 bases, with 10 bases between them. The CDR3 here is CASSRAGAGELFF. The CDR3 nucleotides are TGTGCCAGCAGCCGCGCCGGGGCCGGGGAGCTGTTTTTT.

This clonotype was found a few times. The chain links TRBV20-1 to TRBJ1-2; D is undetermined. V was cut by 2 bases and J by 0 bases, with 4 bases left in between. The CDR3 extends over 12 amino acids. The germline gives CDR1 DFQATT, CDR2 SNEGSKA (reference sequence). This CDR3 is CSARTPNYGYTF. In DNA, the CDR3 is TGCAGTGCTAGAACACCTAACTATGGCTACACCTTC.

In its sample, this clonotype was seen many times. This chain connects TRBV14 to TRBJ1-1; D unresolved. CDR3 size: 15 residues. Per germline, CDR1 SGHDN and CDR2 FVKESK. The V end lost 0 bases, the J end lost 0 bases, and 8 bases lay between the germline ends. The CDR3 is CASSQEVGLNTEAFF. CDR3 nucleotides: TGTGCCAGCAGCCAAGAAGTGGGGTTGAACACTGAAGCTTTCTTT.

This clonotype showed up many times. The chain links TRBV6-1 to TRBJ2-1; D not resolved. The germline gives CDR1 MNHNS, CDR2 SASEGT. CDR3 length equals 13 residues. V was cut by 5 bases and J by 9 bases, with 14 bases left in between. CDR3 residues: CASSLSEGGEQFF. The CDR3 nucleotides are TGTGCCAGCAGTCTCTCAGAAGGCGGTGAGCAGTTCTTC.

This clonotype was observed a few times. The CDR3 here is CASSIEDTEAFF. DNA of the CDR3: TGTGCCAGTAGTATAGAGGACACTGAAGCTTTCTTT. V usage is TRBV19 and J usage is TRBJ1-1, with D unresolved. The CDR3 loop spans 12 amino acids. The V gene lost 0 bases and the J gene lost 3 bases, with 2 bases spanning the gap. CDR1 LNHDA and CDR2 SQIVND come from the germline V gene (reference sequence).

This clonotype was counted only a few times. The chain combines TRBV3-1 with TRBJ2-1; 11 nucleotides agree with TRBD2. The CDR3 spans 16 residues. The V gene end was trimmed by 1 base and the J gene end by 6 bases; junction bases not matched to a gene: 5. Germline V gene lookup returns CDR1 LGHDT and CDR2 YNNKEL (reference sequence). DNA for the CDR3: TGTGCCAGCAGCCAAGTAGGGGGACTAGCGGTCAATGAGCAGTTCTTC. Translated, it gives CASSQVGGLAVNEQFF.

This chain uses TRBV20-1 with TRBJ2-4; the D is unclear. The V end was cut by 2 bases, the J end by 4 bases, with 3 bases between. This CDR3 is built from 11 residues. From germline, CDR1 is DFQATT and CDR2 SNEGSKA (reference sequence). The CDR3 region is CSARTKNIQYF. The CDR3 DNA reads as TGCAGTGCTAGAACGAAAAACATTCAGTACTTC.

Comments on this clonotype: Sequence at one end of the junction differs from germline and may be a read error. This sequence joins TRBV7-2 and TRBJ2-2, with D perhaps TRBD1 or TRBD2 (6 bases each). Germline assignment: CDR1 SGHTA and CDR2 FQGNSA. There are 16 residues in the CDR3. The CDR3: CASSLVGGPDTGKLFF. The CDR3 region has the DNA TGTGCCAGCAGCTTAGTTGGGGGGCCTGACACCGGGAAGCTGTTTTTT.

This clonotype was recorded a few times. This sequence joins TRBV7-2 and TRBJ1-3; no reliable D call. The CDR3 is 12 amino acids. The ends were cut back, 1 base at V and 6 bases at J, with 4 bases in the middle. CDR1 SGHTA and CDR2 FQGNSA come from the germline V gene. The CDR3 spells CASSLVTNTIYF. In nucleotides, the CDR3 is TGTGCCAGCAGCTTAGTGACAAACACCATATATTTT.

This clonotype was picked up many times. The rearrangement uses TRBV27 and TRBJ2-7, with unresolved D. Germline V gene sequence: CDR1 MNHEY, CDR2 SMNVEV (reference sequence). The CDR3 spans 12 residues. V was shortened by 7 bases and J by 6 bases, with 13 bases between the two germline ends. The CDR3 DNA reads as TGTGCCAGCAAAGATTGGGGTTCCGAGCAGTACTTC. It yields the protein CASKDWGSEQYF.

This clonotype was counted only a few times. This chain connects TRBV20-1 to TRBJ2-1; 8 positions match TRBD2. CDR1 is DFQATT, CDR2 SNEGSKA, per germline (reference sequence). CDR3 length: 15 residues. The junction had 6 bases not matched to a gene; V was cut back by 3 bases and J by 2 bases. The DNA of the CDR3 is TGCAGTGCTAGTCGGCGGGAGGATGCCTACAATGAGCAGTTCTTC. The encoded protein is CSASRREDAYNEQFF.

V and J are TRBV3-1 and TRBJ2-7; D remains unclear. This CDR3 has 17 amino acids. The V end lost 8 bases, the J end lost 0 bases, and 23 bases lay between the germline ends. CDR1 and CDR2 (germline): LGHDT, YNNKEL (reference sequence). The CDR3 DNA reads as TGTGCCAGCTCCCAATCAACCCGACCTGAGAGCTCCTACGAGCAGTACTTC. It codes for CASSQSTRPESSYEQYF.